This TCR beta chain was observed in a study of molecular identifiers for immune sequencing clone quantification. Findings and limits, study-wide: Even with around 1 million naive cells present, spiked Jurkat TCR RNA from one cell was reportedly detectable. Clones with over 20 RNA copies captured over 98% of effector molecules but under 1% of naive ones.

This clonotype was detected ten times or more. The antigen is not known. The use of previously described methods and listed TCR primers produced the bulk TCR libraries. In TCRdb, the PCR reads were re-called with MiXCR into one record per CDR3 protein. The table has about 630,000 distinct CDR3 sequences, less than 30% seen once. Looked up from germline, CDR1 is SGHAT and CDR2 is FQNNGV. The CDR3 runs 14 residues. V was trimmed by 2 bases and J by 6 bases, leaving 12 bases between them. The sequence was obtained from a human donor in good health. Some libraries in this study had Jurkat cell RNA spiked in. Source material: naive CD8+ T cells from blood, with Jurkat cell RNA spiked in. Documented subset: FACS-sorted CD8+CD4-CCR7+CD45RA+ naive T cells. The V call is TRBV11-2, the J call TRBJ2-3, with unresolved D. CDR3 sequence: CASSLLDPSDTQYF. The DNA for the CDR3 is TGTGCCAGCAGCTTACTTGACCCGTCGGATACGCAGTATTTT.